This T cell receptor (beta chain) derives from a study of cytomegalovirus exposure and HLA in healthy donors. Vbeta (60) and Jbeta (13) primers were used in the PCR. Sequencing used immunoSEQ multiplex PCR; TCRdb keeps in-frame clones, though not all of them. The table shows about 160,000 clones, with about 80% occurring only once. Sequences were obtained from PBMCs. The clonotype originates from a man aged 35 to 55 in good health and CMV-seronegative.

The CDR3 sequence: CASSQLAVSYEQYF. The DNA for the CDR3 is TGCGCCAGCAGCCAACTAGCGGTCTCCTACGAGCAGTACTTC. This chain joins TRBV4-1 and TRBJ2-7; 7 bases are a match to TRBD2. V was pared by 2 bases and J by 0 bases, with 1 base of the junction left unmatched. Germline CDR1 and CDR2: MGHRA and YSYEKL. CDR3 length: 14 amino acids.